These 5 T cell receptor beta chains were all obtained from the same sample, sequenced in a study of blood T cell repertoires in COVID-19. Libraries were prepared by immunoSEQ multiplex PCR; TCRdb keeps only in-frame clonotypes and omits some of them. The sample carries approximately 68,000 clones, roughly 84% recorded once. Specimen: peripheral blood. Every receptor here comes from a woman aged 55-75 years with acute or convalescent COVID-19.

The chain uses TRBV6-5 and TRBJ1-6; 11 nucleotides match TRBD1. CDR3 length: 15 residues. Germline CDR1 and CDR2: MNHEY and SVGAGI. The trim removed 5 bases at V and 9 bases at J, leaving 6 bases unmatched. CDR3 sequence (DNA): TGTGCCAGCAGTCTGGGGGACAGGGGGAGTTCACCCCTCCACTTT. Its protein is CASSLGDRGSSPLHF.

This sequence joins TRBV7-9 and TRBJ1-2; 12 nucleotides align to TRBD1. The CDR3 runs 15 residues. V was clipped by 5 bases and J by 8 bases; unmatched bases: 9. The germline V gene encodes CDR1 SEHNR and CDR2 FQNEAQ (reference sequence). The CDR3 DNA reads TGTGCCAGCAGCCCTCCGGGACAGGGGGCACAAGGCTACACCTTC. Its translation is CASSPPGQGAQGYTF.

In its sample, this clone was seen once. This specimen includes other DNA sequences encoding the same CDR3. The chain employs TRBV7-3 and TRBJ2-1, with 12 bases identical to TRBD2. V dropped 3 bases and J dropped 9; count of bases not matched to a gene: 0. The CDR3 is 13 amino acids. Germline V gives CDR1 SGHTA, CDR2 FQGTGA. In nucleotides, the CDR3 is TGTGCCAGCAGCTTGACTAGCGGGGGTGAGCAGTTCTTC. As protein: CASSLTSGGEQFF.

This clone was seen once. The rearrangement links TRBV18 to TRBJ2-7; a weak D match, TRBD1 (5 bases). The length of the CDR3 is 13 residues. Trimming pared 6 bases from V and 2 bases from J, leaving 11 bases between. Germline V gene lookup returns CDR1 KGHSH and CDR2 LQKENI. Written as DNA, the CDR3 is TGTGCCAGCTCCCTTGACAGAACCTACGAGCAGTACTTC. The encoded protein is CASSLDRTYEQYF.

V is TRBV19 and J is TRBJ1-5; 11 bases fit TRBD1. The CDR3 totals 15 residues. The germline CDR1 and CDR2 sequences are LNHDA and SQIVND (reference sequence). The J segment lost 4 bases and the V segment lost 5 bases, leaving 4 bases of the junction unmatched. The CDR3 sequence is CASSSRDRGNQPQHF. Here the CDR3 DNA reads TGTGCCAGTAGTTCCAGGGACAGGGGGAATCAGCCCCAGCATTTT. The whole variable domain, filled in from reference TRBV19 and TRBJ1-5, reads DGGITQSPKYLFRKEGQNVTLSCEQNLNHDAMYWYRQDPGQGLRLIYYSQIVNDFQKGDIAEGYSVSREKKESFPLTVTSAQKNPTAFYLCASSSRDRGNQPQHFGDGTRLSIL.